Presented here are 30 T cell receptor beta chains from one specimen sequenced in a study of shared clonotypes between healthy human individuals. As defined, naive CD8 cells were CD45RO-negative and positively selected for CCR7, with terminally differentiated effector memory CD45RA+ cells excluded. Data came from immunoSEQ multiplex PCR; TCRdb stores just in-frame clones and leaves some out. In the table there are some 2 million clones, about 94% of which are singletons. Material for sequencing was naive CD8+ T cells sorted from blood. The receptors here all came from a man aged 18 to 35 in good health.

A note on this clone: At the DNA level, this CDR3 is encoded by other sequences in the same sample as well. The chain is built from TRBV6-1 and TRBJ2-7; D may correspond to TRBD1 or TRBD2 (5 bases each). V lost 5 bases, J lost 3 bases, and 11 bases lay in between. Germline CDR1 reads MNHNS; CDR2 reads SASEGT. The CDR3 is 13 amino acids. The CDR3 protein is CASSPGPSYEQYF. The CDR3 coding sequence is TGTGCCAGCAGTCCGGGACCCAGCTACGAGCAGTACTTC.

DNA of the CDR3: TGTGCCAGCAGCACTCCCGGGACAGGGGCCGGCTACACCTTC. Translation gives CASSTPGTGAGYTF. The chain recombines TRBV6-5 with TRBJ1-2; 10 bases fit TRBD1. The V gene's germline CDR1 is MNHEY and CDR2 SVGAGI. The CDR3 has 14 residues. V dropped 6 bases and J dropped 8; count of bases not matched to a gene: 9.

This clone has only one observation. CDR3 amino acids: CASSQGLTGGDTGELFF. The CDR3 nucleotides read TGCGCCAGCAGCCAAGGGCTCACAGGGGGGGACACCGGGGAGCTGTTTTTT. This rearrangement joins TRBV4-3 to TRBJ2-2, with a weak D call TRBD1 (8 bases). The germline V gene has CDR1 LGHNA and CDR2 YSLEER. CDR3 length: 17 amino acids. Trimming removed 1 base at V and 3 bases at J, with 15 bases between.

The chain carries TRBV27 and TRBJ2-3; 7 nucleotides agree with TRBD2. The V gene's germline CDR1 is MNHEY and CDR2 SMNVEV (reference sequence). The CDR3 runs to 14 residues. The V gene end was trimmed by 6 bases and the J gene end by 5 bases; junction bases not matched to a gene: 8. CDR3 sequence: CASSRGLGVDTQYF. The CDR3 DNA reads TGTGCCAGCAGCCGAGGACTAGGTGTAGATACGCAGTATTTT.

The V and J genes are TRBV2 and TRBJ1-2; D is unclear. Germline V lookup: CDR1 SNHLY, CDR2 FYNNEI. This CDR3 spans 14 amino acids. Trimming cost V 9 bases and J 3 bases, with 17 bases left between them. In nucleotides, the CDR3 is TGTGCCAGGGGTCCCGCCCCACCTCACTATGGCTACACCTTC. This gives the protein CARGPAPPHYGYTF.

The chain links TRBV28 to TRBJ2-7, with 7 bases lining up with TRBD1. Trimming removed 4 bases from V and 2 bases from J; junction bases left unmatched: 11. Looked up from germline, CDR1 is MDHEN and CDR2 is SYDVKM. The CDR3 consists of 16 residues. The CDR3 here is CASSSIYPGQTYEQYF. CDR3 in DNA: TGTGCCAGCAGTTCGATCTATCCGGGACAGACCTACGAGCAGTACTTC.

DNA of the CDR3: TGTGCCAGCAGCCCCCTAGACAATGAGCAGTTCTTC. Protein: CASSPLDNEQFF. This sequence joins TRBV5-6 and TRBJ2-1; D ambiguous. The germline V gene encodes CDR1 SGHDT and CDR2 YYEEEE. Trimming took 4 bases from V and 5 from J, leaving 7 bases between them. The CDR3 extends over 12 amino acids.

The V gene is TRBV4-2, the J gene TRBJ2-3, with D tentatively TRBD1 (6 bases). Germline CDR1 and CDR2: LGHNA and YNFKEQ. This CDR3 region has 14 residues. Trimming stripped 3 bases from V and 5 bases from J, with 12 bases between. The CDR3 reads CASSQENREDTQYF. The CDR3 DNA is TGTGCCAGCAGCCAGGAGAACAGGGAAGATACGCAGTATTTT.

The CDR3 nucleotides are TGTGCCAGCAGAGAGACAGGGGAAGAGACCCAGTACTTC. Its translation: CASRETGEETQYF. The genes are TRBV27 and TRBJ2-5; 8 bases match TRBD1. CDR1 is MNHEY, CDR2 SMNVEV, per germline (reference sequence). The J segment lost 3 bases and the V segment lost 6 bases, leaving 3 bases of the junction unmatched. The CDR3 is 13 residues long.

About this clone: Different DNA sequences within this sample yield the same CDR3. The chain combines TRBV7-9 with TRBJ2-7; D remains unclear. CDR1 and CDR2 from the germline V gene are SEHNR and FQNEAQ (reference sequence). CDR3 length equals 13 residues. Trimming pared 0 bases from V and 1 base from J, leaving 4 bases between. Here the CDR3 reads CASSLAVSYEQYF. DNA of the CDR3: TGTGCCAGCAGCTTAGCTGTTTCCTACGAGCAGTACTTC.

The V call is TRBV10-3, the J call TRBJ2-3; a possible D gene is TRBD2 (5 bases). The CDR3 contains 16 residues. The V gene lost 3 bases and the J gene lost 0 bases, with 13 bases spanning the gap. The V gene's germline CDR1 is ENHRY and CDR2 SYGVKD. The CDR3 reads CAISEGLAQSTDTQYF. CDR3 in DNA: TGTGCCATCAGTGAAGGGCTAGCACAAAGCACAGATACGCAGTATTTT.

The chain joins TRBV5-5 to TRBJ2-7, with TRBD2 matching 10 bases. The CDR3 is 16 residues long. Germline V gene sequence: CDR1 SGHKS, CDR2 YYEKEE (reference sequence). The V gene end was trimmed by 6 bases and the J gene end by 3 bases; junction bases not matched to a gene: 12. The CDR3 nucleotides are TGTGCCAGCAAACTCGGGACTAGCGAGTTCGACTACGAGCAGTACTTC. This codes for CASKLGTSEFDYEQYF. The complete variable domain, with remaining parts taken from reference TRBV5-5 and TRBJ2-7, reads DAGVTQSPTHLIKTRGQQVTLRCSPISGHKSVSWYQQVLGQGPQFIFQYYEKEERGRGNFPDRFSARQFPNYSSELNVNALLLGDSALYLCASKLGTSEFDYEQYFGPGTRLTVT.

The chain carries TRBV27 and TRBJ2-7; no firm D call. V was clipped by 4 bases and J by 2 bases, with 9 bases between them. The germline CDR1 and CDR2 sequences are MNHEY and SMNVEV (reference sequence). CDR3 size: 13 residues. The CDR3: CASSWGLTYEQYF. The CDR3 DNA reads TGTGCCAGCAGTTGGGGATTAACCTACGAGCAGTACTTC.

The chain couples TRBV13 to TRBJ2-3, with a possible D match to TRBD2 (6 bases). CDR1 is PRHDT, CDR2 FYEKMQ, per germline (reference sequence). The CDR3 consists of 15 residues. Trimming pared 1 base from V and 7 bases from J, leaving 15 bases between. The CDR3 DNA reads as TGTGCCAGCAGCTTAGCGCGGGGTCACCTAAATACGCAGTATTTT. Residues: CASSLARGHLNTQYF.

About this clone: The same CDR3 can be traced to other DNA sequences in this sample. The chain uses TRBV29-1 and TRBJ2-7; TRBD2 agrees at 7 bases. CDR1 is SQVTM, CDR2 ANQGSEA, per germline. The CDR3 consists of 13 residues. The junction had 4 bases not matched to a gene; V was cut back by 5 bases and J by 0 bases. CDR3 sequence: CSVRGGSSYEQYF. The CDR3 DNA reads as TGCAGCGTTAGGGGCGGGAGCTCCTACGAGCAGTACTTC.

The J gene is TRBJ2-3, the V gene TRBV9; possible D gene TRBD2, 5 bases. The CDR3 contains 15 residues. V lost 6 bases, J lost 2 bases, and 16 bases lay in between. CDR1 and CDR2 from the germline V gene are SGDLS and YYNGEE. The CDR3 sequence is CASTGTGINTDTQYF. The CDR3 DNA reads TGTGCCAGCACCGGCACGGGGATAAACACAGATACGCAGTATTTT.

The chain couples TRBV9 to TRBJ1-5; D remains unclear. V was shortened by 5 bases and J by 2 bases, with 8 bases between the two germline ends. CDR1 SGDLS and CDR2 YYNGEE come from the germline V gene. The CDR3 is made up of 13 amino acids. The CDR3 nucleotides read TGTGCCAGCAGTCTGCAGGGCAATCAGCCCCAGCATTTT. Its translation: CASSLQGNQPQHF.

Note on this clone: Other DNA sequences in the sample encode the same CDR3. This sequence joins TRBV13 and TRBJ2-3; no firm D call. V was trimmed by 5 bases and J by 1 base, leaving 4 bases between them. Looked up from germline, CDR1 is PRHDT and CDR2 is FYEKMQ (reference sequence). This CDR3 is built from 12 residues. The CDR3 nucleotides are TGTGCCAGCAGCCTCCGCACAGATACGCAGTATTTT. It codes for CASSLRTDTQYF. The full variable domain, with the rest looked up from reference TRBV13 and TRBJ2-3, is AAGVIQSPRHLIKEKRETATLKCYPIPRHDTVYWYQQGPGQDPQFLISFYEKMQSDKGSIPDRFSAQQFSDYHSELNMSSLELGDSALYFCASSLRTDTQYFGPGTRLTVL.

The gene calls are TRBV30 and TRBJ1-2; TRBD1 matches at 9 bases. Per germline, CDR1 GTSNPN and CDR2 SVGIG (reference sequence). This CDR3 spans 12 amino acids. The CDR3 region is CVQTGQGMGYTF. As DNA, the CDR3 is TGTGTTCAAACCGGACAGGGGATGGGCTACACCTTC.

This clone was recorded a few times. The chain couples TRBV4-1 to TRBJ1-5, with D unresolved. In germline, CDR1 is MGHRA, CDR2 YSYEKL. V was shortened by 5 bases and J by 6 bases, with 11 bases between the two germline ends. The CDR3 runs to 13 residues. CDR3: CASSTTLTQPQHF. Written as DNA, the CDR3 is TGCGCCAGCAGCACGACACTAACTCAGCCCCAGCATTTT.

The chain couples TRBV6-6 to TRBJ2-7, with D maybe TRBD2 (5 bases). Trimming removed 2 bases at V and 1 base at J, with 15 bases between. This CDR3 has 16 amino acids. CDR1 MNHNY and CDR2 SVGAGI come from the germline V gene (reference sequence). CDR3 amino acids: CASSYLELGPSYEQYF. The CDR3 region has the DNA TGTGCCAGCAGTTACCTCGAACTAGGCCCGTCCTACGAGCAGTACTTC.

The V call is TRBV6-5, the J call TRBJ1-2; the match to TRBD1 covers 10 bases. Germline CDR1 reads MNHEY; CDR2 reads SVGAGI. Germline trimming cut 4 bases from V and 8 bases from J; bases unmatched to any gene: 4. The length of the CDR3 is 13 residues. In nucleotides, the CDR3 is TGTGCCAGCAGTTCTGGGACAGGGGAAGGCTACACCTTC. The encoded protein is CASSSGTGEGYTF.

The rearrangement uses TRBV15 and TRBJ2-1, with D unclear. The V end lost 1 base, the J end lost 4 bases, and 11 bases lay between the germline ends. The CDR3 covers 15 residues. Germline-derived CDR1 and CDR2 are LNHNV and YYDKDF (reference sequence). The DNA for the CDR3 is TGTGCCACCAGCAGAGTAGAAAGCCTATACAATGAGCAGTTCTTC. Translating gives CATSRVESLYNEQFF.

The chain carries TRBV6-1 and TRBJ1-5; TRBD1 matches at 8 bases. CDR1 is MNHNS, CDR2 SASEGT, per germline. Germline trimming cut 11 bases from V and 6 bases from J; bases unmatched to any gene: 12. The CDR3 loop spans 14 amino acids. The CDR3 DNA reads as TGTGCCGCTTGGACAGGGTTCGGTTTTCAGCCCCAGCATTTT. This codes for CAAWTGFGFQPQHF.

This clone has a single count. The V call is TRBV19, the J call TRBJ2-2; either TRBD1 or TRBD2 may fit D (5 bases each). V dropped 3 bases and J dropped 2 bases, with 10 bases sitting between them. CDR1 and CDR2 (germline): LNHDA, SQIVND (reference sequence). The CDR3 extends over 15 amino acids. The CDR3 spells CASSIRGTNTGELFF. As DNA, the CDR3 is TGTGCCAGTAGTATTCGGGGCACCAACACCGGGGAGCTGTTTTTT.

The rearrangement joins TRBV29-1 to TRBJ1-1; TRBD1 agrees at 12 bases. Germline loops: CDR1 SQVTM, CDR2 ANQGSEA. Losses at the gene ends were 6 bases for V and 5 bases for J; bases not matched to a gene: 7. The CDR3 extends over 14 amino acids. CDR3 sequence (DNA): TGCAGCGTCGAGGGACAGGGGGCGATTACTGAAGCTTTCTTT. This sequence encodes CSVEGQGAITEAFF.

This CDR3 is CATSDDGNTIYF. The CDR3 DNA follows: TGTGCCACCTCGGACGATGGAAACACCATATATTTT. The rearrangement joins TRBV2 to TRBJ1-3; unclear D gene. Germline loops: CDR1 SNHLY, CDR2 FYNNEI. CDR3 size: 12 residues. V gave up 10 bases and J gave up 3 bases, with 10 bases separating them.

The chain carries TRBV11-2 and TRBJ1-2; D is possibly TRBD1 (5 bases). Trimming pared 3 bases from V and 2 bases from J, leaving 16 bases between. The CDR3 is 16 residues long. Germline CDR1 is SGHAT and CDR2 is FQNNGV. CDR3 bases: TGTGCCAGCAGCTTGCCCAGAGGACAACAAAACTATGGCTACACCTTC. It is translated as CASSLPRGQQNYGYTF.

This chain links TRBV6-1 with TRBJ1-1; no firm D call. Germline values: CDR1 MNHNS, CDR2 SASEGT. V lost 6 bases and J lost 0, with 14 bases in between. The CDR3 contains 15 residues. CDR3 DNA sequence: TGTGCCAGCAGCGCACACCAGCTGATGAACACTGAAGCTTTCTTT. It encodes CASSAHQLMNTEAFF.

CDR3 in DNA: TGTGCCAGCAGTTTTAGGCTATCCACCGGGGAGCTGTTTTTT. This gives the protein CASSFRLSTGELFF. The chain joins TRBV28 to TRBJ2-2; D is unclear. Germline V lookup: CDR1 MDHEN, CDR2 SYDVKM. Trimming took 3 bases from V and 4 from J, leaving 9 bases between them. CDR3 length equals 14 residues.